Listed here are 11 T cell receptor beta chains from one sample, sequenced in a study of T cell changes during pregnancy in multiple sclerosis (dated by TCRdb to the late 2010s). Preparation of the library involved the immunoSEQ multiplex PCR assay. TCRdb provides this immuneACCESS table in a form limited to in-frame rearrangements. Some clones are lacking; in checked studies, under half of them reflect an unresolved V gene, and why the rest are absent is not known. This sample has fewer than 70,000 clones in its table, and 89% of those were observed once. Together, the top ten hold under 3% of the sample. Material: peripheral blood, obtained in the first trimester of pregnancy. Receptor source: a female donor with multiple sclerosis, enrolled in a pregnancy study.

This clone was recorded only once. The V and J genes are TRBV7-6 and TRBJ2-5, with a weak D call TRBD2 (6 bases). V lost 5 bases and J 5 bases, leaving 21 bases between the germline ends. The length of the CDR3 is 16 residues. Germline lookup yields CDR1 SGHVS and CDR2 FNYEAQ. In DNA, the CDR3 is TGTGCCAGCAGCCTTCTATTTGCGGGGTTGGGGGAGACCCAGTACTTC. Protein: CASSLLFAGLGETQYF.

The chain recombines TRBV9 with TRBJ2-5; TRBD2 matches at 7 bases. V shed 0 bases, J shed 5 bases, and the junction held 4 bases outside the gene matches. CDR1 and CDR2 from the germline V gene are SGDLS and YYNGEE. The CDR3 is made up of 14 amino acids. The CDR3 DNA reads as TGTGCCAGCAGCGTAGGACTAGCAACGGAGACCCAGTACTTC. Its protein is CASSVGLATETQYF.

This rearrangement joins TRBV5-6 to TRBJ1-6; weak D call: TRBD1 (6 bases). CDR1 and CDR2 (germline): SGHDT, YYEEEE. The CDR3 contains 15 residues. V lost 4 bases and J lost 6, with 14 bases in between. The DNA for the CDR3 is TGTGCCAGCAGCCCTCAGGGGCGGTTTAATTCACCCCTCCACTTT. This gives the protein CASSPQGRFNSPLHF.

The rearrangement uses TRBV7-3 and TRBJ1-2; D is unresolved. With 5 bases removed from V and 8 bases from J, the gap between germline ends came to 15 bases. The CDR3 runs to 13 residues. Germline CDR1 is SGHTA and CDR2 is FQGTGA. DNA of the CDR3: TGTGCCAGCAGCCCGACACTGACGGGGGGCTACACCTTC. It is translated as CASSPTLTGGYTF.

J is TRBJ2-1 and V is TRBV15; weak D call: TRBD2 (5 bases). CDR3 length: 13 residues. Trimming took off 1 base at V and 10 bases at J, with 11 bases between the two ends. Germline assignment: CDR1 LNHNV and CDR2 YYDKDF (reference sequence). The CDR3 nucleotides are TGTGCCACCAGCAGAGTTATGAGGGAGGAGCAGTTCTTC. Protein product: CATSRVMREEQFF.

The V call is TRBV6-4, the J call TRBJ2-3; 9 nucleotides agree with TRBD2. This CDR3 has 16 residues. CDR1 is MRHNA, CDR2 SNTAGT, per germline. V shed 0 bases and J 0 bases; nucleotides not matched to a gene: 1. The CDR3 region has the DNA TGTGCCAGCAGTGACTCTAGCGGGGGTAGCACAGATACGCAGTATTTT. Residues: CASSDSSGGSTDTQYF.

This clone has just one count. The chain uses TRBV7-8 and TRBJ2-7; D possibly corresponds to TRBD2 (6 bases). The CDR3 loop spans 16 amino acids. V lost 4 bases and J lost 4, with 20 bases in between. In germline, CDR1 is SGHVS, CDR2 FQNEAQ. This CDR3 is CASSSSEVWGVYEQYF. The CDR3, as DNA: TGTGCCAGCAGCTCCAGCGAGGTATGGGGGGTATACGAGCAGTACTTC.

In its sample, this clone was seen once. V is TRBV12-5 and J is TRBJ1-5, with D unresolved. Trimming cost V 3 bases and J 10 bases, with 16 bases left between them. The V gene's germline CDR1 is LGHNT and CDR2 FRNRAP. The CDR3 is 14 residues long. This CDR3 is CASGLEGSASPQHF. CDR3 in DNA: TGTGCTAGTGGTTTAGAGGGTTCCGCCAGTCCCCAGCATTTT. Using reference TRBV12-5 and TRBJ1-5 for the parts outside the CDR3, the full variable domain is DARVTQTPRHKVTEMGQEVTMRCQPILGHNTVFWYRQTMMQGLELLAYFRNRAPLDDSGMPKDRFSAEMPDATLATLKIQPSEPRDSAVYFCASGLEGSASPQHFGDGTRLSIL.

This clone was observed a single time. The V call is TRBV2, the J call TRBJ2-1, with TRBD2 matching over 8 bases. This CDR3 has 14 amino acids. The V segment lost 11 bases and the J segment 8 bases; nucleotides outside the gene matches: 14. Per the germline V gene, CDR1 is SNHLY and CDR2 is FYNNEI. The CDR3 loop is CAGIGLAGVDEQFF. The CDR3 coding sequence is TGTGCCGGGATCGGACTAGCCGGTGTCGATGAGCAGTTCTTC.

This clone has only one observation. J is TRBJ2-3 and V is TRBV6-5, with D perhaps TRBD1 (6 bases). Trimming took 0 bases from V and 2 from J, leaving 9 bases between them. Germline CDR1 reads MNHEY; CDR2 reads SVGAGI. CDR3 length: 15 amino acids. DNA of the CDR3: TGTGCCAGCAGTTACTCAGGGGGTACCACAGATACGCAGTATTTT. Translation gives CASSYSGGTTDTQYF.

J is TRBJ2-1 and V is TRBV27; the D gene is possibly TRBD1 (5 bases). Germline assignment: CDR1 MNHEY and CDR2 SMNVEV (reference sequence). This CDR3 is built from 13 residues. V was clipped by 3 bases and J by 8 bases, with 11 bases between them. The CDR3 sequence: CASSFSTVYEQFF. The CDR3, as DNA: TGTGCCAGCAGTTTCTCGACAGTCTATGAGCAGTTCTTC.